These 27 T cell receptor beta chains originate from one sample sequenced in a study of cytomegalovirus exposure and HLA in healthy donors. The PCR made use of 60 Vbeta and 13 Jbeta primers. TCRdb's copy holds only in-frame clones and misses some; the assay was immunoSEQ multiplex PCR. The data hold about 140,000 clones, with 76% observed a single time. The sequencing input was PBMCs. The receptors derive from a male donor in good health and CMV-seronegative.

A remark on this clone: Additional DNA sequences in this sample encode the identical CDR3. The V call is TRBV27, the J call TRBJ2-7, with a weak D call TRBD1 (5 bases). The CDR3 sequence is 13 residues long. Trimming left V 3 bases short and J 1 base short, with 7 bases between. The germline CDR1 and CDR2 sequences are MNHEY and SMNVEV (reference sequence). As DNA, the CDR3 is TGTGCCAGCAGTTTTGACAGTTCCTACGAGCAGTACTTC. Protein: CASSFDSSYEQYF.

The V and J genes are TRBV29-1 and TRBJ1-6; D gene uncertain. V dropped 0 bases and J dropped 0 bases, with 15 bases sitting between them. There are 18 residues in the CDR3. Germline V CDR1 and CDR2: SQVTM, ANQGSEA. CDR3 region: CSVEDPEEKSSYNSPLHF. Here the CDR3 DNA reads TGCAGCGTTGAAGATCCAGAGGAAAAGAGCTCCTATAATTCACCCCTCCACTTT.

This chain uses TRBV15 with TRBJ2-3, with D maybe TRBD2 (5 bases). The CDR3 covers 14 residues. The germline gives CDR1 LNHNV, CDR2 YYDKDF (reference sequence). With 5 bases removed from V and 2 bases from J, the gap between germline ends came to 11 bases. CDR3 sequence (DNA): TGTGCCACCAGCCTAGCAGATATCACAGATACGCAGTATTTT. It encodes CATSLADITDTQYF. The variable domain in full, completed from reference TRBV15 and TRBJ2-3, reads DAMVIQNPRYQVTQFGKPVTLSCSQTLNHNVMYWYQQKSSQAPKLLFHYYDKDFNNEADTPDNFQSRRPNTSFCFLDIRSPGLGDTAMYLCATSLADITDTQYFGPGTRLTVL.

J is TRBJ2-3 and V is TRBV6-4; TRBD2 matches 10 bases. The CDR3 has 15 amino acids. The V segment lost 4 bases and the J segment 3 bases; nucleotides outside the gene matches: 4. Germline lookup yields CDR1 MRHNA and CDR2 SNTAGT. CDR3 residues: CASSGSSGSTDTQYF. CDR3 sequence (DNA): TGTGCCAGCAGTGGGTCTAGCGGGAGTACAGATACGCAGTATTTT.

The chain uses TRBV4-3 and TRBJ1-1; 7 bases are a match to TRBD1. With 0 bases clipped from V and 11 bases from J, the junction kept 6 bases outside the gene matches. Germline loops: CDR1 LGHNA, CDR2 YSLEER. The length of the CDR3 is 13 residues. The CDR3 nucleotides are TGCGCCAGCAGCCAAGATGAGACAGGGAGGGCTTTCTTT. Residues: CASSQDETGRAFF.

DNA of the CDR3: TGTGCCAGCAGCTTAGCGGCTAGCGGGAGCTCCTACAATGAGCAGTTCTTC. As protein: CASSLAASGSSYNEQFF. This chain links TRBV7-6 with TRBJ2-1; 10 bases align to TRBD2. Germline CDR1 reads SGHVS; CDR2 reads FNYEAQ. The CDR3 is made up of 17 amino acids. V trimming: 0 bases; J trimming: 0 bases; junction bases outside the gene matches: 2.

This clone is a singleton in its sample. This sequence joins TRBV2 and TRBJ2-5, with TRBD1 as a possible D gene (5 bases). In germline, CDR1 is SNHLY, CDR2 FYNNEI. The CDR3 consists of 16 residues. Trimming left V 6 bases short and J 5 bases short, with 22 bases between. CDR3 sequence reads: CASSVRGSPYGETQYF. The CDR3 bases are TGTGCCAGCAGCGTTAGGGGCTCTCCGTACGGGGAGACCCAGTACTTC.

The chain employs TRBV10-1 and TRBJ2-5, with 8 nucleotides matching TRBD1. The J call may be wrong; the DNA end is better matched by TRBJ2-7. This CDR3 is built from 14 residues. CDR1 WNHNN and CDR2 SYGVQD come from the germline V gene (reference sequence). The CDR3 region is CASSGPDRDHEQYF. In nucleotides, the CDR3 is TGCGCCAGCAGTGGGCCGGACAGGGACCACGAGCAGTACTTC.

The chain joins TRBV4-1 to TRBJ2-7; 11 bases fit TRBD2. CDR1 and CDR2 (germline): MGHRA, YSYEKL. Trimming at V came to 3 bases and at J to 0 bases, leaving 1 base not matched to a gene. CDR3 size: 15 residues. The CDR3 DNA is TGCGCCAGCAGCCAGACTAGCGGGGCCTCCTACGAGCAGTACTTC. This gives the protein CASSQTSGASYEQYF.

The count of this clone is one. The J gene is TRBJ2-1, the V gene TRBV7-9, with 11 bases identical to TRBD2. The germline V gene has CDR1 SEHNR and CDR2 FQNEAQ (reference sequence). V was pared by 5 bases and J by 7 bases, with 1 base of the junction left unmatched. The CDR3 is 13 amino acids. CDR3 in amino acids: CASSPSGGNEQFF. CDR3 coding DNA: TGTGCCAGCAGCCCTAGCGGGGGGAATGAGCAGTTCTTC.

V gene TRBV5-4 combines with J gene TRBJ2-3; D is uncertain. V lost 7 bases and J 5 bases, leaving 2 bases between the germline ends. In germline, CDR1 is SGHNT, CDR2 YYREEE (reference sequence). This CDR3 has 9 amino acids. CDR3 DNA: TGTGCCAGCCGAGATACGCAGTATTTT. It is translated as CASRDTQYF.

V usage is TRBV28 and J usage is TRBJ2-2, with unresolved D. In germline, CDR1 is MDHEN, CDR2 SYDVKM. Trimming shortened V by 10 bases and J by 6 bases, and 12 bases separated the two germline ends. The CDR3 consists of 12 residues. CDR3: CATIEAAGELFF. CDR3 nucleotides: TGTGCCACCATTGAGGCGGCCGGGGAGCTGTTTTTT.

This chain joins TRBV7-9 and TRBJ2-7, with a tentative D call TRBD1 (5 bases). The V gene lost 0 bases and the J gene lost 11 bases, with 14 bases spanning the gap. The germline gives CDR1 SEHNR, CDR2 FQNEAQ (reference sequence). CDR3 length: 13 residues. CDR3 region: CASSLARRDVKYF. The CDR3 bases are TGTGCCAGCAGCTTAGCGCGCAGGGATGTTAAGTACTTC.

J is TRBJ1-2 and V is TRBV7-2; D remains unclear. V gave up 5 bases and J gave up 1 base, with 14 bases separating them. CDR1 and CDR2 (germline): SGHTA, FQGNSA. The CDR3 length is 15 residues. CDR3 in amino acids: CASSMRRLDNYGYTF. CDR3 in DNA: TGTGCCAGCAGCATGAGGCGCTTGGATAACTATGGCTACACCTTC.

This clone was seen only once. V usage is TRBV7-9 and J usage is TRBJ1-2; possibly TRBD1 for D (5 bases). This CDR3 comprises 18 residues. The germline CDR1 and CDR2 sequences are SEHNR and FQNEAQ (reference sequence). Between the trimmed V and J ends, which lost 2 bases and 3 bases, there was a span of 22 bases. CDR3 sequence: CASSLRFGRTNAHYGYTF. CDR3 nucleotides: TGTGCCAGCAGCTTAAGGTTTGGTAGGACAAACGCCCACTATGGCTACACCTTC.

The rearrangement uses TRBV2 and TRBJ2-7, with 11 bases lining up with TRBD2. The germline V gene has CDR1 SNHLY and CDR2 FYNNEI. The CDR3 is 15 amino acids. V lost 5 bases to trimming and J lost 6 bases; unmatched junction nucleotides: 9. CDR3 nucleotide sequence: TGTGCCAGCAGTTATACTAGCGGGAGTTCCCCCGAGCAGTACTTC. Its protein product is CASSYTSGSSPEQYF.

The chain has TRBV9 and TRBJ2-3, with D maybe TRBD1 (5 bases). V lost 0 bases, J lost 5 bases, and 16 bases lay in between. Germline V lookup: CDR1 SGDLS, CDR2 YYNGEE. CDR3 length: 16 amino acids. CDR3 protein: CASSVVPGHTQDTQYF. In DNA, the CDR3 is TGTGCCAGCAGCGTAGTCCCAGGACACACACAAGATACGCAGTATTTT.

The table lists this clone with a few counts. V usage is TRBV5-1 and J usage is TRBJ2-2, with a weak D call TRBD1 (8 bases). This CDR3 spans 17 amino acids. V lost 0 bases and J 5 bases, leaving 17 bases between the germline ends. Germline-derived CDR1 and CDR2 are SGHRS and YFSETQ. The CDR3 bases are TGCGCCAGCAGCTTGGCGTTTCAACAGGGGGGGACCGGGGAGCTGTTTTTT. This codes for CASSLAFQQGGTGELFF.

The rearrangement joins TRBV5-1 to TRBJ2-2, with D unclear. The CDR3 is 14 residues long. Trimming took 0 bases from V and 3 from J, leaving 6 bases between them. Germline V gene data show CDR1 as SGHRS and CDR2 as YFSETQ. CDR3 loop: CASSLAPDTGELFF. For the CDR3, the DNA is TGCGCCAGCAGCTTGGCCCCGGACACCGGGGAGCTGTTTTTT.

The chain carries TRBV2 and TRBJ1-2; D gene uncertain. The length of the CDR3 is 16 residues. V dropped 3 bases and J dropped 2 bases, with 16 bases sitting between them. Germline CDR1 and CDR2: SNHLY and FYNNEI. The CDR3 region has the DNA TGTGCCAGCAGTGACCCGCCATCACAGAGCAACTATGGCTACACCTTC. It translates to CASSDPPSQSNYGYTF. Supplemented by reference TRBV2 and TRBJ1-2, the full variable domain reads EPEVTQTPSHQVTQMGQEVILRCVPISNHLYFYWYRQILGQKVEFLVSFYNNEISEKSEIFDDQFSVERPDGSNFTLKIRSTKLEDSAMYFCASSDPPSQSNYGYTFGSGTRLTVV.

This clone was observed once. This chain connects TRBV2 to TRBJ2-1; 7 bases match TRBD2. Per germline, CDR1 SNHLY and CDR2 FYNNEI. CDR3 length: 15 residues. The ends lost 3 bases at V and 6 bases at J; junction bases unmatched: 8. CDR3 loop: CASSDYSGFRNEQFF. In DNA form, the CDR3 reads TGTGCCAGCAGTGATTATAGCGGGTTCCGCAATGAGCAGTTCTTC. Based on the CDR3 plus reference TRBV2 and TRBJ2-1, the full variable domain is EPEVTQTPSHQVTQMGQEVILRCVPISNHLYFYWYRQILGQKVEFLVSFYNNEISEKSEIFDDQFSVERPDGSNFTLKIRSTKLEDSAMYFCASSDYSGFRNEQFFGPGTRLTVL.

The CDR3 region is CATRPSDSPLHF. The DNA for the CDR3 is TGTGCCACCCGACCTAGTGATTCACCCCTCCACTTT. This chain connects TRBV6-1 to TRBJ1-6; no firm D call. Germline V gives CDR1 MNHNS, CDR2 SASEGT. The CDR3 has 12 amino acids. Trimming removed 10 bases at V and 8 bases at J, with 12 bases between.

The CDR3 is CASSLYKRESDEQFF. The CDR3 nucleotides read TGTGCCAGCAGTTTATATAAGCGGGAGTCCGATGAGCAGTTCTTC. V usage is TRBV28 and J usage is TRBJ2-1; 8 positions match TRBD2. The length of the CDR3 is 15 residues. Looked up from germline, CDR1 is MDHEN and CDR2 is SYDVKM. The trim removed 1 base at V and 8 bases at J, leaving 7 bases unmatched.

The chain joins TRBV6-5 to TRBJ2-7, with TRBD1 matching 10 bases. The CDR3 length is 13 residues. V dropped 5 bases and J dropped 4; count of bases not matched to a gene: 2. Germline-derived CDR1 and CDR2 are MNHEY and SVGAGI. The chain's CDR3 is CASSRDRGYEQYF. Here the CDR3 DNA reads TGTGCCAGCAGTCGGGACAGGGGTTACGAGCAGTACTTC.

Comments on this clone: The identical CDR3 is also encoded by other nucleotide sequences in the sample. V and J are TRBV7-2 and TRBJ1-2, with 7 bases that match TRBD1. The V gene end was trimmed by 4 bases and the J gene end by 8 bases; junction bases not matched to a gene: 19. Looked up from germline, CDR1 is SGHTA and CDR2 is FQGNSA. The CDR3 sequence is 17 residues long. CDR3 region: CASSSYLGTASSIGYTF. DNA for the CDR3: TGTGCCAGCAGCTCATACCTAGGGACAGCTTCTTCTATCGGCTACACCTTC.

J is TRBJ2-1 and V is TRBV9; 8 nucleotides line up with TRBD2. Germline V lookup: CDR1 SGDLS, CDR2 YYNGEE. The junction had 10 bases not matched to a gene; V was cut back by 0 bases and J by 8 bases. There are 16 residues in the CDR3. The CDR3 reads CASSVGAGGLLDEQFF. The CDR3 bases are TGTGCCAGCAGCGTAGGGGCGGGGGGCTTACTTGATGAGCAGTTCTTC.

This clone has only a few counts. This sequence joins TRBV2 and TRBJ2-5, with 13 positions matching TRBD2. Unmatched junction bases numbered 6, after V lost 6 bases and J lost 5 bases. CDR3 length: 15 amino acids. The germline CDR1 and CDR2 sequences are SNHLY and FYNNEI. This CDR3 is CASRQLAGGWETQYF. In nucleotides, the CDR3 is TGTGCCAGCAGGCAACTAGCGGGAGGGTGGGAGACCCAGTACTTC. Drawing the rest from reference TRBV2 and TRBJ2-5, the complete variable domain is EPEVTQTPSHQVTQMGQEVILRCVPISNHLYFYWYRQILGQKVEFLVSFYNNEISEKSEIFDDQFSVERPDGSNFTLKIRSTKLEDSAMYFCASRQLAGGWETQYFGPGTRLLVL.